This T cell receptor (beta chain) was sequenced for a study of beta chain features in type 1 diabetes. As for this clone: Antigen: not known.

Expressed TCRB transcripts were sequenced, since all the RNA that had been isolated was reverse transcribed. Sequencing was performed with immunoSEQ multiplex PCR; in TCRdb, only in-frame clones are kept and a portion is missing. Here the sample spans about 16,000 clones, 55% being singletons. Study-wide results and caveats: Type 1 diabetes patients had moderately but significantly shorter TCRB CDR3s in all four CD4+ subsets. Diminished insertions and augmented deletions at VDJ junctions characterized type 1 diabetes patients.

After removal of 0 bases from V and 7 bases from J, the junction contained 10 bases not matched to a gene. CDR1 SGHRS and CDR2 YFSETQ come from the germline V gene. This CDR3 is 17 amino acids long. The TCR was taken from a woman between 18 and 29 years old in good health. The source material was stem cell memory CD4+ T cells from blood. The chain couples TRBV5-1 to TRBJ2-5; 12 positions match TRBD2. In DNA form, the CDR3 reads TGCGCCAGCAGCTTGGGGGCTAGCGGGAGGGCCGGAGTGACCCAGTACTTC. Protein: CASSLGASGRAGVTQYF.